The next 4 T cell receptor beta chains were all read from a single sample in a study of blood T cell dynamics during melanoma immunotherapy. Regarding time point: week 3, after first cycle of checkpoint inhibitor. Clones were read by immunoSEQ multiplex PCR, and TCRdb kept only the in-frame ones, dropping some. The sample comprises 4,500 or so clones, around 78% of which are singletons, and approximately 55% rests with the top ten. The specimen comprised blood, sampled from a patient treated with checkpoint blockade. The receptors derive from a human donor with melanoma.

As to this clone: Other DNA sequences in this specimen translate into the identical CDR3. The gene calls are TRBV7-2 and TRBJ2-7; D may be TRBD1 (5 bases). Between the trimmed V and J ends, which lost 2 bases and 3 bases, there was a span of 11 bases. In germline, CDR1 is SGHTA, CDR2 FQGNSA. This CDR3 has 14 residues. CDR3 nucleotide sequence: TGTGCCAGCAGCTTACCGACAGAAATCTACGAGCAGTACTTC. Translating it yields CASSLPTEIYEQYF.

The chain has TRBV7-9 and TRBJ1-5; TRBD1 matches 9 bases. The CDR3 extends over 17 amino acids. Unmatched junction bases numbered 16, after V lost 6 bases and J lost 7 bases. Germline CDR1 and CDR2: SEHNR and FQNEAQ (reference sequence). Here the CDR3 reads CASSFFAGTGLGQPQHF. The CDR3 DNA reads as TGTGCCAGCAGTTTTTTCGCCGGGACAGGGCTAGGGCAGCCCCAGCATTTT.

The rearrangement joins TRBV7-8 to TRBJ2-7; D may correspond to TRBD1 or TRBD2 (6 bases each). The ends were cut back, 9 bases at V and 6 bases at J, with 18 bases in the middle. Germline CDR1 SGHVS, CDR2 FQNEAQ. This CDR3 comprises 13 residues. In nucleotides, the CDR3 is TGTGCCAGTGTTGAGGGGGGCCGACGCGAGCAGTACTTC. This translates into CASVEGGRREQYF.

The chain uses TRBV4-2 and TRBJ1-6, with a possible D match to TRBD1 (5 bases). The germline V and J ends were trimmed by 0 bases and 10 bases, with 19 bases remaining between them. Germline V gene lookup returns CDR1 LGHNA and CDR2 YNFKEQ. This CDR3 has 17 amino acids. CDR3 residues: CASSQDQVRGFGSPLHF. CDR3 nucleotide sequence: TGTGCCAGCAGCCAAGATCAAGTCCGGGGGTTCGGGTCACCCCTCCACTTT.